This T cell receptor (beta chain) is from a study of CD8+CD57+ T cells in acquired aplastic anemia. Profiling of TCR beta VDJ combinations and CDR3 sequences used genomic DNA as template. TCRdb re-called the reads with MiXCR, one entry per CDR3 protein. The data hold roughly 150,000 distinct CDR3 sequences, with roughly half observed a single time. Individuals selected for sequencing had exhibited CD8+CD57+ cell expansion on flow cytometry. This clonotype was observed many times. The CDR3 has 12 amino acids. Germline CDR1 is ENHRY and CDR2 is SYGVKD. Trimming took off 4 bases at V and 8 bases at J, with 9 bases between the two ends.

V and J are TRBV10-3 and TRBJ2-1, with D tentatively TRBD1 (5 bases). Sequences were obtained from sorted CD4+, CD8+, or CD8+CD57+ T cells (not recorded which) from PBMCs. This receptor was identified in a human donor with aplastic anemia. CDR3 loop: CAISGLQDEQFF. The CDR3 DNA reads TGTGCCATCAGTGGGTTACAGGATGAGCAGTTCTTC.